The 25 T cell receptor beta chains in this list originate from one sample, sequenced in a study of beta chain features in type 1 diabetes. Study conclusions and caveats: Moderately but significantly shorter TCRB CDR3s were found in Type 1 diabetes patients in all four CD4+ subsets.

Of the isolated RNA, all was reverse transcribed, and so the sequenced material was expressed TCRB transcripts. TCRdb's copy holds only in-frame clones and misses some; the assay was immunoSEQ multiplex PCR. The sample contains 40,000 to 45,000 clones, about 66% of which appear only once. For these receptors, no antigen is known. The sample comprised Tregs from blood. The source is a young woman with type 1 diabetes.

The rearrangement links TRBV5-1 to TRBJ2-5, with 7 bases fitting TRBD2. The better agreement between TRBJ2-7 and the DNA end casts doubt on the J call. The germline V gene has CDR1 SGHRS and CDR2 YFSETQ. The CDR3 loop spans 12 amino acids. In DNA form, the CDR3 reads TGCGCCAGCAAGGCGGGGGAATACGAGCAGTACTTC. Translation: CASKAGEYEQYF.

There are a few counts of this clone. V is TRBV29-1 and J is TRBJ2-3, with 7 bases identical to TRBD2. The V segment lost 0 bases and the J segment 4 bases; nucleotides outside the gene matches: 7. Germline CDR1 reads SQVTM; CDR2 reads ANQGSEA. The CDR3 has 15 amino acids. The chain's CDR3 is CSVEEASGIADTQYF. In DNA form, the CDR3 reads TGCAGCGTTGAAGAGGCTAGCGGCATCGCAGATACGCAGTATTTT.

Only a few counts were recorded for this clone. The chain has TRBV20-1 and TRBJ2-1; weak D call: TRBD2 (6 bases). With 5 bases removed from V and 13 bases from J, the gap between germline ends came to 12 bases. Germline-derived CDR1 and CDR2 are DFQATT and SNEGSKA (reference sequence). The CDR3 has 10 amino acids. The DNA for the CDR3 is TGCAGTGCTGCGGGACTTACACAGTTCTTC. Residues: CSAAGLTQFF.

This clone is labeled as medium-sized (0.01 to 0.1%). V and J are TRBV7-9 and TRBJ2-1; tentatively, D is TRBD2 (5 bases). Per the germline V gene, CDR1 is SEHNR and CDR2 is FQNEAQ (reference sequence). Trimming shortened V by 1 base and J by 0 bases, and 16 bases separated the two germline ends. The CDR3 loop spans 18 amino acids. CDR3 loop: CASSLVRLAWPSYNEQFF. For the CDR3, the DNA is TGTGCCAGCAGCTTAGTTCGTCTAGCCTGGCCCTCCTACAATGAGCAGTTCTTC. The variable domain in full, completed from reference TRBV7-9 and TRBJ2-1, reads DTGVSQNPRHKITKRGQNVTFRCDPISEHNRLYWYRQTLGQGPEFLTYFQNEAQLEKSRLLSDRFSAERPKGSFSTLEIQRTEQGDSAMYLCASSLVRLAWPSYNEQFFGPGTRLTVL.

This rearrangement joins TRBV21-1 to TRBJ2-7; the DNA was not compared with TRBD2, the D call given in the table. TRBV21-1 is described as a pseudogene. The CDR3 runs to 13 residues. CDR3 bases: TGTGCCAGCAGCGAGGGCAGAATCTACGAGCAGTACTTC. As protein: CASSEGRIYEQYF.

The CDR3 spells CASSQVRPGTSVTGELFF. CDR3 nucleotides: TGCGCCAGCAGCCAAGTCCGCCCCGGGACTAGCGTTACCGGGGAGCTGTTTTTT. The chain joins TRBV4-3 to TRBJ2-2, with 10 nucleotides matching TRBD2. From germline, CDR1 is LGHNA and CDR2 YSLEER. This CDR3 spans 18 amino acids. The ends lost 1 base at V and 5 bases at J; junction bases unmatched: 10.

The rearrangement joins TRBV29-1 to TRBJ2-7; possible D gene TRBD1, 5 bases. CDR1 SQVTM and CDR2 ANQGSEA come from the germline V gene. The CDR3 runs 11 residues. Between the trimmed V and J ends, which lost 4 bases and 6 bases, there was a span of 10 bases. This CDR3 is CSVGGSPEQYF. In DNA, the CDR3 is TGCAGCGTTGGGGGCTCACCCGAGCAGTACTTC.

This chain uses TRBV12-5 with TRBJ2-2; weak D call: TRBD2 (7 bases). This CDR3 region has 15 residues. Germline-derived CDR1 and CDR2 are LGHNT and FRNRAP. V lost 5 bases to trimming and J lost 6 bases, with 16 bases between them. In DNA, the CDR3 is TGTGCTAGTGGTCCTCTCGGGGGGCTCGCCGGGGAGCTGTTTTTT. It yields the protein CASGPLGGLAGELFF.

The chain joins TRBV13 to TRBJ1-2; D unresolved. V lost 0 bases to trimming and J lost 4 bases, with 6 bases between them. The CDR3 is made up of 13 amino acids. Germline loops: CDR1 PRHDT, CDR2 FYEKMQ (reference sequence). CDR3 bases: TGTGCCAGCAGCTTAGGGGAGGGCTATGGCTACACCTTC. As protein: CASSLGEGYGYTF.

The CDR3 DNA is TGTGCCAGCTCCGGGGATTCGCGGGGGGCAGGGAGTGAGCAGTACTTC. Its translation is CASSGDSRGAGSEQYF. This chain links TRBV18 with TRBJ2-7, with TRBD2 matching over 8 bases. Germline loops: CDR1 KGHSH, CDR2 LQKENI. CDR3 length: 16 amino acids. After removal of 6 bases from V and 7 bases from J, the junction contained 17 bases not matched to a gene.

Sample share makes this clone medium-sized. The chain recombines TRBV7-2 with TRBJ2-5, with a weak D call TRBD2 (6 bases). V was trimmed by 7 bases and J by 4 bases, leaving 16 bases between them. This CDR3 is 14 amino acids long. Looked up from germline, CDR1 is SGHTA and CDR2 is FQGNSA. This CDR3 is CASTQRTGVETQYF. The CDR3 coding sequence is TGTGCCAGCACCCAGCGTACGGGGGTAGAGACCCAGTACTTC.

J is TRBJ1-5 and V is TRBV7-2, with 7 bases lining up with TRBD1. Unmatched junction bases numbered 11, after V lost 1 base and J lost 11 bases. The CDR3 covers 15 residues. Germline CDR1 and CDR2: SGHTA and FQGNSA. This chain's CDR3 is CASSLGGRVGGTQHF. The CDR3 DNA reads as TGTGCCAGCAGCTTAGGGGGCAGAGTAGGGGGCACCCAGCATTTT.

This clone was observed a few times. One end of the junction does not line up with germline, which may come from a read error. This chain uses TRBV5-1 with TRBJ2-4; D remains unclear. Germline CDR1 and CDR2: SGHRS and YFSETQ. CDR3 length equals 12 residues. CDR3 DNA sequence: TGCGCCAGCAGTTTGGGATCGGACATTCAGTACTTC. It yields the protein CASSLGSDIQYF.

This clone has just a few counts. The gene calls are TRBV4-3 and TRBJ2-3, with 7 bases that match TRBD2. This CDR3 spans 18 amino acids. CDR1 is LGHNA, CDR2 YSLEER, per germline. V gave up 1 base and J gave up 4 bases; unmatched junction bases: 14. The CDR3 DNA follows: TGCGCCAGCAGCCAAGTAACATTAGCTAGCGGCGCCTCAGATACGCAGTATTTT. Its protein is CASSQVTLASGASDTQYF.

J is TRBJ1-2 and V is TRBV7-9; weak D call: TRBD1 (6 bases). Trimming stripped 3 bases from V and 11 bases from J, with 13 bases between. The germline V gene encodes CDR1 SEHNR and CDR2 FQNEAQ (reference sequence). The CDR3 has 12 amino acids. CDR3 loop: CASSFGGQWYTF. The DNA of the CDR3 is TGTGCCAGCAGCTTCGGGGGGCAGTGGTACACCTTC.

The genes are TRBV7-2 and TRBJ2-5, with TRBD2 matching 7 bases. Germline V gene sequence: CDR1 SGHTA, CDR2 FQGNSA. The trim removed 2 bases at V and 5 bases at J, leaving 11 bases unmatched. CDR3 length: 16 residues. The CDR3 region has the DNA TGTGCCAGCAGCTTATTCGGTGGGGGGGAGGGGGAGACCCAGTACTTC. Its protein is CASSLFGGGEGETQYF.

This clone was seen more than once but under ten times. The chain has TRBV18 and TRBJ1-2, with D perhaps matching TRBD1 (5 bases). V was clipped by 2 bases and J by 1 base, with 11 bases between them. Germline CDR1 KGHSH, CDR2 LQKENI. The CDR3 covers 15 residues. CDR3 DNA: TGTGCCAGCTCACCATCTAGGGGCCATAACTATGGCTACACCTTC. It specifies CASSPSRGHNYGYTF.

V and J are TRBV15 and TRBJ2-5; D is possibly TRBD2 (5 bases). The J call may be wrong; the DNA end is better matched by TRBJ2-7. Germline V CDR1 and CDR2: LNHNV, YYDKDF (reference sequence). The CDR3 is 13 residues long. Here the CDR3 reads CATSRDGLSEQYF. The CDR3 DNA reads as TGTGCCACCAGCAGAGATGGACTCTCCGAGCAGTACTTC.

CDR3 residues: CASSLELLGGGYQPQHF. The CDR3 DNA reads as TGTGCCAGCAGCTTGGAGTTGTTAGGGGGCGGGTATCAGCCCCAGCATTTT. The chain uses TRBV5-5 and TRBJ1-5, with 7 nucleotides matching TRBD1. The CDR3 is 17 residues long. Per germline, CDR1 SGHKS and CDR2 YYEKEE (reference sequence). Trimming cost V 0 bases and J 5 bases; bases outside gene matches: 11.

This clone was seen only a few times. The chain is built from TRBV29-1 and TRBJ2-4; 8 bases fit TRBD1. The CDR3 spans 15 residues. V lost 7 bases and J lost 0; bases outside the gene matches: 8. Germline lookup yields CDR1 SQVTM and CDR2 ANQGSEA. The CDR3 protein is CSAGTGALAKNIQYF. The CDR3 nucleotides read TGCAGCGCCGGGACAGGCGCCCTAGCCAAAAACATTCAGTACTTC. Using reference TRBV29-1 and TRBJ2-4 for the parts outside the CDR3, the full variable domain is SAVISQKPSRDICQRGTSLTIQCQVDSQVTMMFWYRQQPGQSLTLIATANQGSEATYESGFVIDKFPISRPNLTFSTLTVSNMSPEDSSIYLCSAGTGALAKNIQYFGAGTRLSVL.

Here the CDR3 DNA reads TGCAGCGTTGGGAGTGCCTACGAGCAGTACTTC. It specifies CSVGSAYEQYF. The V and J genes are TRBV29-1 and TRBJ2-7; D call uncertain. Trimming took 4 bases from V and 2 from J, leaving 6 bases between them. The CDR3 has 11 residues. The germline V gene has CDR1 SQVTM and CDR2 ANQGSEA.

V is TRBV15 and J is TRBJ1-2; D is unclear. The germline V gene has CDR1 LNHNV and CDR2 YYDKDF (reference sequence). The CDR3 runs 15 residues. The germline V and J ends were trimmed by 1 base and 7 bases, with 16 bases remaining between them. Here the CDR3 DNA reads TGTGCCACCAGCAGAGTTGAGCGGAGTCCCTCTGGCTACACCTTC. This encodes CATSRVERSPSGYTF.

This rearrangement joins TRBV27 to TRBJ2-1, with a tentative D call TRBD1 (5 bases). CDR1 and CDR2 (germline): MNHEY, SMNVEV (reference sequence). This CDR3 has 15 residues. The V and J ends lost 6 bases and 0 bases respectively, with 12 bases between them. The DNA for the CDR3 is TGTGCCAGCAGAACAGGCTCTAGCTCCTACAATGAGCAGTTCTTC. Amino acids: CASRTGSSSYNEQFF.

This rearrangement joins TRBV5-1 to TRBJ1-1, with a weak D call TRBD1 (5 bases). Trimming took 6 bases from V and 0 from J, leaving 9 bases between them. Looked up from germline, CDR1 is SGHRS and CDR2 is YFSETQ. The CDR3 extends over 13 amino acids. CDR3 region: CASKRQMNTEAFF. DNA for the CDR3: TGCGCCAGCAAGCGACAGATGAACACTGAAGCTTTCTTT.

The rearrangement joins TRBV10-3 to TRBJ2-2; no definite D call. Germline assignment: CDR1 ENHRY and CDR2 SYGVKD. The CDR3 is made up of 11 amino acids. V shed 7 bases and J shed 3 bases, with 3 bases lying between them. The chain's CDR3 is CAITYTGELFF. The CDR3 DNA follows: TGTGCCATCACGTACACCGGGGAGCTGTTTTTT.